This T cell receptor (beta chain) derives from a study of cytomegalovirus exposure and HLA in healthy donors (dated by TCRdb to the late 2010s). Regarding the study in general: An earlier analysis of approximately 550 of the donors reported about 250 Gb of sequence data and some 100 million unique TCR beta sequences from 150 million to 200 million T cells. In a later genetic analysis, genome-wide SNP genotypes for about three fifths of the 666 donors were used, and that subset was treated as a discovery cohort. On average, roughly 250,000 unique TCR beta nucleotide sequences were sequenced per donor among a few hundred genotyped donors of the cohort, with 15% to 20% of those sequences being non-productive. In a later analysis, previously published TCR beta repertoires from about 640 donors were re-analyzed and high-resolution HLA genotyping was added so that TCR occurrence patterns could be studied. Donor age, sex, ethnicity and CMV serostatus were compiled together with the repertoire data. About 320 gigabases of sequencing data and approximately 80 million unique TCR sequences were included in an early release covering roughly 600 HLA-typed donors. In addition to the first cohort of around 670 subjects, a separate validation cohort of approximately 130 different subjects was used. The aim of the study was to test whether cataloging public T cell receptors could identify signatures of past pathogen exposure. HLA typing covered class I and class II loci at four-digit resolution. To decide whether each TCR beta V gene segment behaved as functional or pseudogenic, an earlier analysis of some 540 of the donors relied on high-throughput TCR beta sequencing. A few DR-DQ haplotypes were treated as single units for association and clustering because of strong linkage in the cohort. Of the roughly 400 genotyped donors, approximately 83% fell in the genetic ancestry cluster associated with self-reported Caucasian donors. To predict cytomegalovirus infection status, the study brought together high-throughput TCR immunosequencing, statistical association of individual TCRs with disease status, and machine learning. Rather than drawing on any new phenotypic data, the later analysis identified candidate immune exposures from TCR beta sequences and the way those sequences occurred across donors. Every discovery cohort repertoire had been produced on one sequencing platform. Typing coverage differed by locus: A, B, C, DRB1 and DQB1 were typed in roughly 620-630 donors, DQA1 in 522, DPA1 in around 610, and DPB1 in around 490. The study profiled the T cell repertoires of hundreds of subjects by immunosequencing and related them to cytomegalovirus serostatus.

Turning to this clone: Its antigen remains unidentified. The record has no base qualities; no much larger clone is one base away.

The cohort comprised some 680 healthy bone marrow donors. At the time of sampling, all cohort members were nominally healthy, though unrecorded immune exposures were likely present. The donor tested CMV seropositive, placing the donor among the 289 seropositive members of the cohort. A peripheral blood sample was provided by each donor, and peripheral blood mononuclear cells were used for TCR beta sequencing. The Qiagen DNeasy Blood Extraction Kit was used to extract genomic DNA from the blood cell samples. The library was obtained by the immunoSEQ multiplex PCR assay. For the multiplex PCR, a mixture combining 60 forward primers for TCR Vbeta segments and 13 reverse primers for TCR Jbeta segments was used. Amplification of the CDR3 region of rearranged TCR beta genes was performed with a multiplex PCR assay on genomic DNA. On the Illumina HiSeq System, the amplified TCR beta libraries were sequenced as 87-base-pair reads. The study's own analysis went as follows. Across the 700 or so repertoires, a later analysis counted 75 million to 90 million unique TCR beta chains, some 11 million of which were shared by at least two donors. Raw reads were error-corrected and collapsed into unique sequences with a nearest-neighbor algorithm that merged closely related sequences to remove PCR and sequencing errors. V, D and J gene segments were assigned by aligning CDR3 sequences to IMGT reference sequences. For a sequence to be retained, a match of at least six nucleotides was required to both a V gene segment and a J gene segment. Rearrangements were classified as productive when the CDR3 lacked stop codons and remained in frame with V and J, and all other rearrangements were classified as non-productive. CDR3 was defined according to IMGT convention as the region running from the second conserved V-encoded cysteine to the conserved J-encoded phenylalanine. Sequences without an unambiguous match to a single V gene segment were excluded from the earlier analysis of over 500 of the donors. An earlier analysis of several hundred of the donors called V segments functional above 56.7% productive rearrangements and segregating when the between-donor standard deviation exceeded 5%. A statistical classification framework was built for diagnosing cytomegalovirus status from the catalog of TCR beta chain sequences. In a later analysis, TCR nucleotide sequences were compared against IMGT/GENE-DB human TR gene sequences so that V and J genes could be assigned. Using the TCRdist pipeline, a later analysis assigned CDR3 sequences along with most-parsimonious VDJ recombination scenarios. In a later analysis, every TCR beta chain was defined by the combination of its CDR3 amino acid sequence and its V-gene family, and reads without a unique V-gene family were dropped. To address suspected cross-contamination and a sequencing artifact, a later analysis removed approximately 600 highly shared, low-generation-probability nucleotide sequences. In a later analysis, a clonal expansion index for each public chain was calculated from normalized within-repertoire ranks of inferred template counts. Generation probabilities in a later analysis came from a VDJ recombination model fitted to out-of-frame rearrangements, and those results were checked against IGoR. Hypergeometric tests were used in a later analysis to score TCR-TCR, TCR-HLA and TCR-CMV co-occurrence, with a repertoire-size bias correction applied to the TCR pairs. A later analysis estimated false discovery rates by permuting HLA or CMV assignments 20 times. In a later analysis, co-occurring TCRs were grouped with DBSCAN, and TCRdist sequence similarity was added when clustering was performed within HLA-allele-positive subsets. For co-occurrence clustering, repertoires with fewer than 30,000 or more than 120,000 public chains were excluded, along with several repertoires with anomalous nucleotide sharing. In its TCRdb copy, this immuneACCESS table keeps in-frame sequences only and misses some clones. Where compared with another copy, unresolved V genes explain less than half of these, and the others have no known cause. The DNA gave D and trimming, while V, J and clone size come from that table. The sample contains around 160,000 clones, approximately 70% of them found a single time. The ten top clones hold approximately 4.4% of the sample.

Beyond this particular receptor, the publication reports: Most TCR sequences were seen in very few donors, while some public TCRs were found in many individuals. When HLA alleles, especially DR and DQ, strongly co-occurred, attributing TCR associations to individual alleles was difficult. In an earlier analysis of approximately 600 of the donors, most TCR beta V segments were observed in productive rearrangements about 90% or about 30% of the time, broadly matching IMGT annotations. A later analysis found that TCR association rates varied across HLA loci, with DRB1 alleles showing the most associated TCRs and HLA-C alleles the fewest. HLA typing was unavailable for some donors at each locus, so association tests used only the typed subset. Sequencing depth was assumed to be roughly uniform across donors in the presence/absence analyses, though that assumption may not hold. A total of roughly 160 TCR beta chains were listed by the study as associated with cytomegalovirus. In a later analysis, HLA-associated TCR beta chains were found to be more clonally expanded and to have lower generation probabilities than equally common non-associated chains. A further reported finding was that TCR beta sequences accurately predicted the HLA-A and HLA-B alleles for most subjects in the first cohort. According to a later analysis, most CMV-associated TCR beta chains appeared to be HLA-restricted, and the HLA associations seemed to be driven largely by CMV exposure. Compared with the approximately 670-donor mean, donors in an Asian-associated ancestry cluster had fewer N-insertions in productive TCRs, according to a later genetic analysis. It was suggested by the authors that the approach could potentially be generalized to other disease states and immunological phenotypes. Several of the top co-occurrence clusters appeared to be linked to parvovirus B19, influenza, CMV and Epstein-Barr virus, according to a later analysis. Some IMGT-functional V segments, including TRBV6-2 and TRBV6-3, could not be told apart with the 87-base-pair reads, so those segments were excluded. A group of highly shared sequence variants was considered likely to be a technical artifact of the sequencing pipeline. The earlier analysis of approximately 560 of the donors excluded seventeen rarely observed V segments, including chromosome 9 orphons, because counts were too low. Correlated functional status among segregating V segments might reflect linkage disequilibrium, but an unknown experimental factor could not be ruled out. A later analysis associated 17,000 or so TCR beta sequences with specific HLA alleles at a false discovery rate of 0.05. In this cohort, only TCR beta chains were sequenced, and detectable features were limited by the absence of alpha or paired-chain data. Cytomegalovirus status was reported to be diagnosed by the classifier with high specificity and sensitivity in both the original and validation cohorts. V-gene and J-gene trimming of TCR beta chains was associated with a missense DCLRE1C variant in a later genetic analysis, and the association was replicated in an independent cohort. For the cohort, immune exposure information was limited to CMV serostatus. In vitro tests confirmed that a few of the cytomegalovirus-associated TCR beta chains recognize cytomegalovirus antigens.

Looking up the germline V gene yields CDR1 SGDLS and CDR2 YYNGEE. The CDR3 goes from the cysteine to the phenylalanine over 15 residues. The only DNA kept is the CDR3, 45 bases in frame from the first base. Trimming costs V 2 bases and J 3 bases, and their ends lie 14 bases apart. Sequenced input: PBMCs. This TCR was sampled from a young man in good health and CMV-seropositive. The chain couples TRBV9 to TRBJ2-5; TRBD2 is a weak D gene call, 5 bases matching. The sequenced DNA: TGTGCCAGCAGCGTCACCCCCCGGGGAAAAGAGACCCAGTACTTC. Translated, this is CASSVTPRGKETQYF.